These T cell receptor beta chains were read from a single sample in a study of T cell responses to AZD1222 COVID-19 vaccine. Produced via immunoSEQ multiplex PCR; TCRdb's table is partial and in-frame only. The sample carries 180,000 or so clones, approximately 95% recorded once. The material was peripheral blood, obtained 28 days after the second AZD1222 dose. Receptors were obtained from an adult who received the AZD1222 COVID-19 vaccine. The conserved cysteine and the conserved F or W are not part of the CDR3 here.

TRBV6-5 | ASRDRAGGYT
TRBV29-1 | SVEGYRGGNEQF
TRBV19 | ASVPSSGANVLT
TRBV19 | ASRDRGNIGYT
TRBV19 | ASTPKQVAYGYT
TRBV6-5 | ASMINRDIPPLH
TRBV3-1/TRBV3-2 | ASSQDSQALGVQY
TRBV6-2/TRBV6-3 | ASSPAQGGSGNTIY
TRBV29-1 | SVAEQGDNQPQH
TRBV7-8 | ASSLVPNFYGYT
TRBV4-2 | ASSLTSRGGAHEQF
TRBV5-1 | ASSPLGGESPLH
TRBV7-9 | ASSLDYGYT
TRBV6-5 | ASSNPRGYT
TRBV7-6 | ASSLSQREGGYT
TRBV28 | ASSPGAPRTYEQY
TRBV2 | ASSDTGAVNSPLH
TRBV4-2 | ASSPSSGVEQF
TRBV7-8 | ASSLVGAGTEAF
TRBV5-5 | ASSSGLSNEKLF
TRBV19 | ASIPRHVEQY
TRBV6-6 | ASRDWTGLNTEAF
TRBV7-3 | ASSLGTGGEQY
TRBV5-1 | ASSFQGTVDIQY
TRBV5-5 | ASSYPAGRGYT
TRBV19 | ASSIRDRGFSPLH
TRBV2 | ASNRDGPSYEQY
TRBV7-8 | ASSRGGVDTQY
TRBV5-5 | ASSLDRYGYT
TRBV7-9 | ASSLGTGTYNEQF
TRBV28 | ASRTPSSGGPTNEQF
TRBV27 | ASSLFGTQY
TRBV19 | ATQGQNNEQF
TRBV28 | ASSLSRSPLH
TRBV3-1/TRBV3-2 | AARGWGTEAF
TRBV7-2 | ASSPLPNYGYT
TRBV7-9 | ASSSARVMNTEAF
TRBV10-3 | AIRTERLNNSPLH
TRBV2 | ASRINIQGAFGNTIY
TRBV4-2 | ASSQDRNTIY
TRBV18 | ASSPGQGGYGYT
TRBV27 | ASGSSVDEQF
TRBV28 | ASRGTGVNTEAF
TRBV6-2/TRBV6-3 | ASSYSRMASGGAWSYEQY
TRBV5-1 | ASSRIGGNQPQH
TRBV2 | ASSLQTSVKQPQH
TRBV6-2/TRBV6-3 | ASSEEHDNEKLF
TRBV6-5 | ASSREGTAYGYT
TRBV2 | ASSDLDQY
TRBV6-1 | ASSEVGRQPQH
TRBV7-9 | ASSPSTDTQY
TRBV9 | ASSAGTGTWPQH
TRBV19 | ASSRSGNSGQPQH
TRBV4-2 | ASSQDLRGLGYGYT
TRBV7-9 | ASSPTGDTQY